What follows describes a single T cell receptor beta chain. Its antigen is not identified. These data are taken from a study of cytomegalovirus exposure and HLA in healthy donors. PCR primers comprised 60 Vbeta and 13 Jbeta primers. The assay was immunoSEQ multiplex PCR, and TCRdb's table has in-frame clones only and misses some. Of some 120,000 clones listed, about 84% are singletons. Study outcomes and limitations: The authors listed 150 or so TCR beta chains as cytomegalovirus-associated. In vitro data verified a few CMV-associated chains as specific for CMV antigens. When a later analysis was performed, an Asian-associated ancestry cluster reportedly had fewer N-insertions than the approximately 690-donor mean. Prior analysis indicated that the majority of TCR beta V segments exhibited productivity approximately 90% or approximately 30% of the time.

This CDR3 is 15 amino acids long. Trimming stripped 2 bases from V and 4 bases from J, with 14 bases between. CDR1 is SGHAT, CDR2 FQDESV, per germline (reference sequence). Specimen: PBMCs. This clonotype originated in a middle-aged man in good health and CMV-seronegative. The V call is TRBV11-1, the J call TRBJ1-1; D is ambiguous. The CDR3 region is CASSLTASRGTEAFF. The CDR3 bases are TGTGCCAGCAGCTTAACTGCCTCCCGAGGCACTGAAGCTTTCTTT.